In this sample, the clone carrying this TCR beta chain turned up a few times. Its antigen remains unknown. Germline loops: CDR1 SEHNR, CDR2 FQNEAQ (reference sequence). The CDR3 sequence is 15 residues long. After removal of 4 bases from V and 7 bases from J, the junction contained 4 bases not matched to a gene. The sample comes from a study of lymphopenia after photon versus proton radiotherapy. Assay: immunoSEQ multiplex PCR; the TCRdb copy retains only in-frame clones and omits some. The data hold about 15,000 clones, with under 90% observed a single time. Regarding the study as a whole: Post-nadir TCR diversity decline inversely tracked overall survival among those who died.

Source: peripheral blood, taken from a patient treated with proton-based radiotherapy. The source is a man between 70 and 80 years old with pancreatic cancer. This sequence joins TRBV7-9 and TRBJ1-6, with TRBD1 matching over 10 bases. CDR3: CASSYRTGGNSPLHF. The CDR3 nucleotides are TGTGCCAGCAGCTACCGGACAGGGGGGAATTCACCCCTCCACTTT.